Shown below are 9 T cell receptor beta chains from a single sample sequenced in a study of T cells in localized non-small cell lung cancer. The assay was immunoSEQ multiplex PCR, and TCRdb's table has in-frame clones only and misses some. The sample contains approximately 4,500 clones, approximately 21% of which appear only once. Here the sequenced sample was lung tumor tissue, taken before any cancer treatment. Every receptor here comes from a female donor aged 60 or older with stage I lung adenocarcinoma.

The rearrangement uses TRBV5-1 and TRBJ1-3, with 9 positions matching TRBD1. CDR3 length: 16 amino acids. Per the germline V gene, CDR1 is SGHRS and CDR2 is YFSETQ. The J segment lost 7 bases and the V segment lost 1 base, leaving 9 bases of the junction unmatched. The CDR3 loop is CASSLSGQGRWNTIYF. CDR3 bases: TGCGCCAGCAGCTTGTCCGGACAGGGGAGGTGGAACACCATATATTTT.

This rearrangement joins TRBV11-3 to TRBJ1-1; tentatively, D is TRBD1 (6 bases). Germline loops: CDR1 SGHNT, CDR2 YENEEA. The CDR3 totals 17 residues. With 5 bases removed from V and 0 bases from J, the gap between germline ends came to 19 bases. CDR3 loop: CASSHGGQGRVNTEAFF. The DNA of the CDR3 is TGTGCCAGCAGCCACGGGGGGCAGGGTCGAGTGAACACTGAAGCTTTCTTT. Full variable domain (rest looked up from reference TRBV11-3 and TRBJ1-1): EAGVVQSPRYKIIEKKQPVAFWCNPISGHNTLYWYLQNLGQGPELLIRYENEEAVDDSQLPKDRFSAERLKGVDSTLKIQPAELGDSAVYLCASSHGGQGRVNTEAFFGQGTRLTVV.

In its sample, this clone was seen a few times. The chain employs TRBV9 and TRBJ1-3; D ambiguous. From germline, CDR1 is SGDLS and CDR2 YYNGEE. The CDR3 totals 18 residues. V lost 5 bases to trimming and J lost 2 bases, with 23 bases between them. The DNA for the CDR3 is TGTGCCAGCAGTGTCCGGGTCCTCGGGCGGATGGCTGGAAACACCATATATTTT. This sequence encodes CASSVRVLGRMAGNTIYF.

There are a few counts of this clone. The rearrangement uses TRBV5-1 and TRBJ1-4; perhaps TRBD1 as D (6 bases). CDR3 size: 15 residues. The V gene's germline CDR1 is SGHRS and CDR2 YFSETQ. V gave up 4 bases and J gave up 8 bases, with 18 bases separating them. DNA for the CDR3: TGCGCCAGCAGCGTTCTACAGGGATCGCGGGAAAAACTGTTTTTT. This sequence encodes CASSVLQGSREKLFF. Full variable domain (missing parts from reference TRBV5-1 and TRBJ1-4): KAGVTQTPRYLIKTRGQQVTLSCSPISGHRSVSWYQQTPGQGLQFLFEYFSETQRNKGNFPGRFSGRQFSNSRSEMNVSTLELGDSALYLCASSVLQGSREKLFFGSGTQLSVL.

This clone occurred once. The chain recombines TRBV18 with TRBJ2-7, with D maybe TRBD2 (6 bases). Germline CDR1 KGHSH, CDR2 LQKENI. V was shortened by 5 bases and J by 5 bases, with 10 bases between the two germline ends. CDR3 length: 12 amino acids. CDR3 sequence (DNA): TGTGCCAGCTCAACGACTAGTAACGAGCAGTACTTC. Translation gives CASSTTSNEQYF.

This clone has just a few counts. The chain recombines TRBV11-3 with TRBJ2-1, with D tentatively TRBD2 (6 bases). CDR1 is SGHNT and CDR2 is YENEEA in the germline V gene. This CDR3 contains 14 residues. The ends were cut back, 3 bases at V and 7 bases at J, with 13 bases in the middle. Here the CDR3 reads CASSLGVAGNEQFF. The CDR3, as DNA: TGTGCCAGCAGCTTGGGAGTGGCGGGGAATGAGCAGTTCTTC. The entire variable domain, with the rest obtained from reference TRBV11-3 and TRBJ2-1, is as follows: EAGVVQSPRYKIIEKKQPVAFWCNPISGHNTLYWYLQNLGQGPELLIRYENEEAVDDSQLPKDRFSAERLKGVDSTLKIQPAELGDSAVYLCASSLGVAGNEQFFGPGTRLTVL.

This clone was detected a few times. This sequence joins TRBV11-3 and TRBJ2-1, with 7 bases matching TRBD2. The CDR3 runs to 19 residues. CDR1 is SGHNT, CDR2 YENEEA, per germline. The trim removed 0 bases at V and 4 bases at J, leaving 15 bases unmatched. CDR3: CASSLDSLADPAIYNEQFF. The CDR3 nucleotides read TGTGCCAGCAGCTTAGATTCGCTAGCGGACCCTGCAATTTACAATGAGCAGTTCTTC.

This clone was picked up many times. This chain connects TRBV7-2 to TRBJ2-2, with TRBD1 as a possible D gene (6 bases). The germline V gene has CDR1 SGHTA and CDR2 FQGNSA. CDR3 length: 13 amino acids. The V and J ends lost 5 bases and 6 bases respectively, with 10 bases between them. The DNA of the CDR3 is TGTGCCAGCAGCCAGGGGATCCCCGGGGAGCTGTTTTTT. It codes for CASSQGIPGELFF.

The rearrangement links TRBV18 to TRBJ2-1; 10 positions agree with TRBD2. The CDR3 is 16 amino acids. Germline V gives CDR1 KGHSH, CDR2 LQKENI. Trimming removed 3 bases from V and 6 bases from J; junction bases left unmatched: 8. The CDR3 sequence: CASSPVRTSGFNEQFF. In DNA, the CDR3 is TGTGCCAGCTCACCCGTCAGGACTAGCGGATTCAATGAGCAGTTCTTC.